The T cell receptor (beta chain) described here comes from a study of cytomegalovirus exposure and HLA in healthy donors. Both 60 Vbeta primers and 13 Jbeta primers went into the PCR. Clones were sequenced by immunoSEQ multiplex PCR, and TCRdb holds only the in-frame ones, with some missing. In the table there are about 120,000 clones, 75% to 90% of which are singletons. The CDR3 is 15 amino acids. With V trimmed by 4 bases and J by 1 base, 3 bases remained unmatched. Germline V gives CDR1 SEHNR, CDR2 FQNEAQ (reference sequence). The sequenced sample was PBMCs. V usage is TRBV7-9 and J usage is TRBJ2-2, with 7 bases fitting TRBD1. This receptor was taken from a man aged 25-45 years in good health and CMV-seronegative. The CDR3 sequence is CASSYGQENTGELFF. The CDR3 region has the DNA TGTGCCAGCAGCTACGGACAGGAGAACACCGGGGAGCTGTTTTTT.